Shown below are 5 T cell receptor beta chains from a single sample sequenced in a study of blood T cell repertoires in COVID-19. Clones were sequenced by immunoSEQ multiplex PCR, and TCRdb holds only the in-frame ones, with some missing. The table shows over 200,000 clones, with over 70% occurring only once. The sequencing input was peripheral blood. The receptors were gathered from a man older than 75 with acute or convalescent COVID-19.

The chain employs TRBV27 and TRBJ2-7, with 9 nucleotides matching TRBD1. Germline-derived CDR1 and CDR2 are MNHEY and SMNVEV (reference sequence). J lost 5 bases, V lost 5 bases, and 22 bases had no gene match. There are 19 residues in the CDR3. Here the CDR3 reads CASSRRPGQGIRAQNEQYF. The CDR3 region has the DNA TGTGCCAGCAGTCGACGCCCGGGACAGGGTATTCGGGCCCAAAACGAGCAGTACTTC.

CDR3 sequence reads: CASSFLAGENEQFF. CDR3 nucleotides: TGTGCCAGCAGCTTTTTAGCGGGAGAAAATGAGCAGTTCTTC. The rearrangement joins TRBV11-3 to TRBJ2-1, with 9 nucleotides matching TRBD2. J lost 7 bases, V lost 3 bases, and 4 bases had no gene match. From germline, CDR1 is SGHNT and CDR2 YENEEA. CDR3 size: 14 residues. Drawing the rest from reference TRBV11-3 and TRBJ2-1, the complete variable domain is EAGVVQSPRYKIIEKKQPVAFWCNPISGHNTLYWYLQNLGQGPELLIRYENEEAVDDSQLPKDRFSAERLKGVDSTLKIQPAELGDSAVYLCASSFLAGENEQFFGPGTRLTVL.

The chain uses TRBV12-3 or TRBV12-4 and TRBJ1-1; TRBD1 might be the D (6 bases). CDR3 size: 13 residues. V was shortened by 1 base and J by 6 bases, with 9 bases between the two germline ends. CDR3 DNA sequence: TGTGCCAGCAGTTTAGAGGGGGGGTCTGAAGCTTTCTTT. Protein product: CASSLEGGSEAFF.

This clone was picked up a small number of times. The V gene is TRBV2, the J gene TRBJ2-3; D is ambiguous. Germline assignment: CDR1 SNHLY and CDR2 FYNNEI. With 4 bases removed from V and 2 bases from J, the gap between germline ends came to 13 bases. This CDR3 region has 15 residues. The CDR3 sequence: CASSAQALPTDTQYF. Written as DNA, the CDR3 is TGTGCCAGCAGTGCCCAGGCCCTACCCACAGATACGCAGTATTTT. The whole variable domain, remainder taken from reference TRBV2 and TRBJ2-3, is EPEVTQTPSHQVTQMGQEVILRCVPISNHLYFYWYRQILGQKVEFLVSFYNNEISEKSEIFDDQFSVERPDGSNFTLKIRSTKLEDSAMYFCASSAQALPTDTQYFGPGTRLTVL.

This clone was detected a few times. This chain joins TRBV15 and TRBJ2-7; 7 bases match TRBD1. The CDR3 is 14 amino acids. Germline values: CDR1 LNHNV, CDR2 YYDKDF (reference sequence). The V and J ends lost 3 bases and 0 bases, in that order; junction bases with no gene match: 2. The CDR3 DNA is TGTGCCACCAGCAGTAGGACAGGCTCCTACGAGCAGTACTTC. This encodes CATSSRTGSYEQYF.